The 13 T cell receptor beta chains below come from one sample, sequenced in a study of tumor and adjacent non-tumor tissue in lung cancer. A modified ARM-PCR protocol with three rounds of nested PCR amplified TCRbeta. TCRdb used MiXCR to reprocess the multiplex PCR reads, holding one entry per CDR3 protein. Found here are fewer than 45,000 distinct CDR3 sequences, roughly two thirds of them singletons; the top ten hold roughly 20%. This sample's RNA came from whole unsorted tissue. More than 3 cm separated this lung sample from the edge of the tumor. Sequenced sample: distant non-tumor lung tissue. These receptors were obtained from a woman aged 35 to 49 with non-small cell lung cancer.

This sequence joins TRBV4-1 and TRBJ2-3, with 13 bases identical to TRBD2. There are 19 residues in the CDR3. Germline loops: CDR1 MGHRA, CDR2 YSYEKL. Losses at the gene ends were 3 bases for V and 7 bases for J; bases not matched to a gene: 16. CDR3 nucleotides: TGCGCCAGCAGCCACCCGAGACTAGCGGGGGGTCCATTCCGAAATACGCAGTATTTT. This sequence encodes CASSHPRLAGGPFRNTQYF.

This clonotype was counted between two and nine times. Given a much more abundant clone one base away, this may be a read error. The rearrangement links TRBV29-1 to TRBJ2-4; D unclear. Germline values: CDR1 SQVTM, CDR2 ANQGSEA. The CDR3 covers 14 residues. V was trimmed by 5 bases and J by 3 bases, leaving 14 bases between them. Written as DNA, the CDR3 is TGCAGCGTTCCCCCGGAGAGTGGCAAAAACATTCAGTACTTC. It specifies CSVPPESGKNIQYF.

Comment on this clonotype: One end of the junction does not line up with germline, which may come from a read error. The rearrangement joins TRBV12-3 or TRBV12-4 to TRBJ1-4, with D unclear. The CDR3 consists of 15 residues. The CDR3 sequence is CTSSPHRATNEKLFF. CDR3 nucleotide sequence: TGTACCAGCAGTCCTCACCGTGCAACTAATGAAAAACTGTTTTTT.

The chain carries TRBV6-5 and TRBJ1-4, with TRBD1 as a possible D gene (6 bases). The V and J ends lost 8 bases and 7 bases respectively, with 23 bases between them. Germline V gene data show CDR1 as MNHEY and CDR2 as SVGAGI. There are 16 residues in the CDR3. In DNA, the CDR3 is TGTGCCAGCGCTCTGTCTCAGGGGCTACTTAGTGAAAAACTGTTTTTT. It encodes CASALSQGLLSEKLFF.

This clonotype has ten or more counts. The gene calls are TRBV10-2 and TRBJ1-1, with a possible D match to TRBD1 (5 bases). The V gene lost 7 bases and the J gene lost 3 bases, with 12 bases spanning the gap. The germline V gene encodes CDR1 WSHSY and CDR2 SAAADI. CDR3 length: 13 amino acids. This CDR3 reads CASKGVTDTEAFF. CDR3 DNA sequence: TGCGCCAGCAAAGGGGTTACGGACACTGAAGCTTTCTTT.

In the case of this clonotype: A much larger clone lies one base from this, so it may be a read error. The chain is built from TRBV5-1 and TRBJ2-5; no definite D call. Trimming shortened V by 2 bases and J by 7 bases, and 15 bases separated the two germline ends. The CDR3 sequence is 14 residues long. Germline loops: CDR1 SGHRS, CDR2 YFSETQ. The CDR3 sequence is CASSLWVHLWTQYF. The CDR3 nucleotides are TGCGCCAGCAGCTTATGGGTGCACCTATGGACCCAGTACTTC. The full variable domain, rest sourced from reference TRBV5-1 and TRBJ2-5, is KAGVTQTPRYLIKTRGQQVTLSCSPISGHRSVSWYQQTPGQGLQFLFEYFSETQRNKGNFPGRFSGRQFSNSRSEMNVSTLELGDSALYLCASSLWVHLWTQYFGPGTRLLVL.

In the case of this clonotype: At one boundary the junction diverges from the germline segment, which might be a read error. The rearrangement uses TRBV11-2 and TRBJ2-5; D perhaps matches TRBD2 (6 bases). CDR1 is SGHAT, CDR2 FQNNGV, per germline. The CDR3 loop spans 18 amino acids. Here the CDR3 DNA reads TGTGCCAGCGGCTTACGATTCCCTAGCGTGGGTCGGGAGGAGACCCAGTACTTC. This codes for CASGLRFPSVGREETQYF. Based on the CDR3 plus reference TRBV11-2 and TRBJ2-5, the full variable domain is EAGVAQSPRYKIIEKRQSVAFWCNPISGHATLYWYQQILGQGPKLLIQFQNNGVVDDSQLPKDRFSAERLKGVDSTLKIQPAKLEDSAVYLCASGLRFPSVGREETQYFGPGTRLLVL.

About this clonotype itself: One junction end disagrees with the germline gene, perhaps due to a read error. This chain connects TRBV6-1 to TRBJ2-5; D unresolved. The CDR3 extends over 14 amino acids. Per germline, CDR1 MNHNS and CDR2 SASEGT. The CDR3 DNA follows: TGTGCCTGCAGTGAAATGACTCTCCTAGAGACCCAGTACTTC. Translation: CACSEMTLLETQYF.

The sample holds many counts of this clonotype. The chain has TRBV4-1 and TRBJ1-1, with 9 bases matching TRBD1. After removal of 1 base from V and 7 bases from J, the junction contained 4 bases not matched to a gene. The CDR3 totals 14 residues. Germline V gene lookup returns CDR1 MGHRA and CDR2 YSYEKL. Here the CDR3 DNA reads TGCGCCAGCAGCCAAGCGACAGGGGGACGTGAAGCTTTCTTT. Its translation is CASSQATGGREAFF.

For this clonotype: At one end the junction does not follow the germline gene, possibly because of a read error. The chain employs TRBV11-2 and TRBJ2-7; perhaps TRBD2 as D (6 bases). CDR3 length equals 16 residues. In germline, CDR1 is SGHAT, CDR2 FQNNGV. The CDR3: CASSLGNWGAGYEQYF. In nucleotides, the CDR3 is TGTGCCAGTAGCTTAGGGAATTGGGGCGCGGGATACGAGCAGTACTTC.

The chain links TRBV11-2 to TRBJ2-7; TRBD1 or TRBD2 may be the D gene (5 bases each). TRBJ2-1 matches the DNA end more closely, so the J call is doubtful. Germline V CDR1 and CDR2: SGHAT, FQNNGV. CDR3 length equals 15 residues. The CDR3 sequence: CASSSWNLVGDEQFF. CDR3 in DNA: TGTGCCAGCAGCTCCTGGAACCTAGTGGGGGACGAGCAGTTCTTC.

The genes are TRBV4-2 and TRBJ2-3; no clear D gene. The CDR3 is 16 residues long. Trimming removed 1 base from V and 14 bases from J, with 25 bases in between. CDR1 and CDR2 (germline): LGHNA, YNFKEQ. In nucleotides, the CDR3 is TGTGCCAGCAGCCAAGCCGGGCCCGGCATCACAGATACACGGTATTTT. It translates to CASSQAGPGITDTRYF.

This clonotype occurred many times. Sequence at one end of the junction differs from germline and may be a read error. This chain links TRBV12-3 or TRBV12-4 with TRBJ1-6; D ambiguous. CDR3 length: 12 amino acids. CDR3 sequence reads: CASTSNKSPLHF. The CDR3 DNA sequence: TGTGCCAGCACTTCTAATAAATCACCCCTCCACTTT.